The 31 T cell receptor beta chains in this list originate from one sample, sequenced in a study of blood T cells in healthy people across ages. With a J-beta primer mix and a sample-barcoded 5' primer, a second PCR ran roughly 6 to 11 cycles. Using its own MiXCR run on the 5' RACE reads, TCRdb lists one record per CDR3 protein. The data contain about 970,000 distinct CDR3 sequences, 51% of them singletons. Sequenced sample: blood. The receptors come from a woman aged 55-70 years in good health.

This clonotype was detected only once. For the CDR3, the DNA is TGCGCCAGCAGCGACCGAGGGCAGGGTGGATCTGATACGCAGTATTTT. Translation: CASSDRGQGGSDTQYF. The V call is TRBV10-1, the J call TRBJ2-3; D tentatively reads TRBD1 or TRBD2 (5 bases each). Germline V gene data show CDR1 as WNHNN and CDR2 as SYGVQD (reference sequence). This CDR3 has 16 amino acids. V was cut by 6 bases and J by 6 bases, with 22 bases left in between.

The rearrangement links TRBV9 to TRBJ1-4; D is possibly TRBD1 (6 bases). Germline V gene sequence: CDR1 SGDLS, CDR2 YYNGEE. This CDR3 comprises 16 residues. Trimming left V 2 bases short and J 0 bases short, with 11 bases between. The CDR3 is CASSVDSVATNEKLFF. Written as DNA, the CDR3 is TGTGCCAGCAGCGTGGACAGCGTTGCAACTAATGAAAAACTGTTTTTT. Supplemented by reference TRBV9 and TRBJ1-4, the full variable domain reads DSGVTQTPKHLITATGQRVTLRCSPRSGDLSVYWYQQSLDQGLQFLIQYYNGEERAKGNILERFSAQQFPDLHSELNLSSLELGDSALYFCASSVDSVATNEKLFFGSGTQLSVL.

This chain links TRBV6-4 with TRBJ2-3, with D perhaps TRBD2 (6 bases). V was trimmed by 0 bases and J by 4 bases, leaving 11 bases between them. The CDR3 has 15 amino acids. Germline values: CDR1 MRHNA, CDR2 SNTAGT. CDR3 sequence (DNA): TGTGCCAGCAGTGACTCGTACGGGAGCGCAGATACGCAGTATTTT. It translates to CASSDSYGSADTQYF.

This clonotype appeared a few times. J is TRBJ2-3 and V is TRBV27; 8 nucleotides match TRBD2. The CDR3 is 17 amino acids. Germline V gene lookup returns CDR1 MNHEY and CDR2 SMNVEV (reference sequence). V lost 7 bases, J lost 4 bases, and 16 bases stayed unmatched. CDR3 in amino acids: CASNRTREAQISDTQYF. CDR3 DNA: TGTGCCAGCAACCGAACGCGGGAGGCCCAGATCTCAGATACGCAGTATTTT.

This chain joins TRBV29-1 and TRBJ2-7, with TRBD1 identical over 8 bases. The DNA end is a closer match to TRBJ2-5, so the J assignment may be wrong. The CDR3 totals 14 residues. Germline V gene data show CDR1 as SQVTM and CDR2 as ANQGSEA. The CDR3 DNA reads TGCAGCGCTAGAGCACAGGGGGTGCCGCAGACCCAGTACTTC. This codes for CSARAQGVPQTQYF.

This clonotype was recorded a few times. This chain uses TRBV7-2 with TRBJ1-2; tentative D call: TRBD1 (5 bases). Germline V lookup: CDR1 SGHTA, CDR2 FQGNSA. The CDR3 extends over 14 amino acids. V lost 1 base, J lost 5 bases, and 11 bases lay in between. The CDR3 loop reads CASSLDGDFYGYTF. The CDR3 DNA reads as TGTGCCAGCAGCTTAGATGGGGACTTTTATGGCTACACCTTC.

This clonotype was detected a few times. V is TRBV4-3 and J is TRBJ2-7; 8 bases match TRBD1. J gave up 6 bases and V 4 bases, and 8 bases lay outside the gene matches. Germline V gene data show CDR1 as LGHNA and CDR2 as YSLEER. CDR3 length: 14 amino acids. CDR3 sequence reads: CASSRMTGDAEQYF. As DNA, the CDR3 is TGCGCCAGCAGCCGGATGACAGGGGATGCCGAGCAGTACTTC.

This clonotype was counted a few times. V gene TRBV6-2 or TRBV6-3 combines with J gene TRBJ2-7; D is possibly TRBD1 or TRBD2 (6 bases each). V was trimmed by 7 bases and J by 2 bases, leaving 21 bases between them. From germline, CDR1 is MNHEY and CDR2 SVGEGT. This CDR3 contains 16 residues. This chain's CDR3 is CASTRGPFLHPYEQYF. The CDR3, as DNA: TGTGCCAGCACCCGGGGGCCATTTCTCCACCCCTACGAGCAGTACTTC.

The chain uses TRBV20-1 and TRBJ1-2; tentatively, D is TRBD1 (5 bases). The germline gives CDR1 DFQATT, CDR2 SNEGSKA (reference sequence). There are 13 residues in the CDR3. Trimming pared 6 bases from V and 3 bases from J, leaving 14 bases between. CDR3 residues: CSALTELDYGYTF. The CDR3 nucleotides are TGCAGTGCCCTGACAGAATTAGACTATGGCTACACCTTC.

This chain uses TRBV29-1 with TRBJ1-1; D is undetermined. V gave up 3 bases and J gave up 7 bases, with 6 bases separating them. Per germline, CDR1 SQVTM and CDR2 ANQGSEA. The CDR3 runs to 10 residues. DNA of the CDR3: TGCAGCGTTGACGACAATGAAGCTTTCTTT. Translated: CSVDDNEAFF.

Only a few counts were recorded for this clonotype. This chain links TRBV6-1 with TRBJ2-7; 11 bases map to TRBD2. Germline CDR1 and CDR2: MNHNS and SASEGT. V shed 6 bases, J shed 5 bases, and the junction held 18 bases outside the gene matches. The CDR3 totals 18 residues. CDR3 amino acids: CASSRDARLAGRLDEQYF. CDR3 nucleotide sequence: TGTGCCAGCAGCCGGGACGCAAGACTAGCGGGACGTCTGGACGAGCAGTACTTC.

The chain uses TRBV7-8 and TRBJ2-3; D might be TRBD1 or TRBD2, each matching 5 bases. With 7 bases removed from V and 2 bases from J, the gap between germline ends came to 13 bases. The CDR3 has 14 amino acids. CDR1 is SGHVS and CDR2 is FQNEAQ in the germline V gene. The CDR3 DNA reads as TGTGCCAGCAATCTGGGGGACCCCACAGATACGCAGTATTTT. This encodes CASNLGDPTDTQYF. The variable domain in full, with the rest retrieved from reference TRBV7-8 and TRBJ2-3, is GAGVSQSPRYKVAKRGQDVALRCDPISGHVSLFWYQQALGQGPEFLTYFQNEAQLDKSGLPSDRFFAERPEGSVSTLKIQRTQQEDSAVYLCASNLGDPTDTQYFGPGTRLTVL.

The rearrangement links TRBV7-9 to TRBJ1-6; D remains unclear. This CDR3 region has 14 residues. V lost 6 bases and J lost 9, with 15 bases in between. Germline V gives CDR1 SEHNR, CDR2 FQNEAQ (reference sequence). The CDR3 is CASRNDLEASPLHF. CDR3 coding DNA: TGTGCCAGCAGAAACGACCTTGAGGCTTCACCCCTCCACTTT.

This clonotype has more than one count but fewer than ten. This chain joins TRBV29-1 and TRBJ2-7; D is possibly TRBD2 (5 bases). V was shortened by 6 bases and J by 4 bases, with 16 bases between the two germline ends. Germline-derived CDR1 and CDR2 are SQVTM and ANQGSEA. The length of the CDR3 is 13 residues. This chain's CDR3 is CSVSKGSLYEQYF. In DNA, the CDR3 is TGCAGCGTCTCTAAAGGGAGTCTGTACGAGCAGTACTTC.

With regard to this clonotype: It may be a read error: a sequence one base away is much more abundant. V gene TRBV28 combines with J gene TRBJ1-1; D uncertain. Looked up from germline, CDR1 is MDHEN and CDR2 is SYDVKM. This CDR3 has 11 residues. Trimming shortened V by 6 bases and J by 1 base, and 3 bases separated the two germline ends. CDR3 bases: TGTGCCAGCAGACAGAACACTGAAGCTTTCTTT. This translates into CASRQNTEAFF.

This clonotype was recorded a few times. V gene TRBV6-5 combines with J gene TRBJ2-7, with 9 bases aligning to TRBD1. Germline trimming cut 2 bases from V and 2 bases from J; bases unmatched to any gene: 10. This CDR3 is built from 17 residues. Germline CDR1 is MNHEY and CDR2 is SVGAGI. In nucleotides, the CDR3 is TGTGCCAGCAGTTACACCCTACCGGGACAGGGTGCCTACGAGCAGTACTTC. As protein: CASSYTLPGQGAYEQYF.

In the case of this clonotype: A much larger clone is a single base away; this may be a read error. The chain has TRBV29-1 and TRBJ2-5; 11 nucleotides match TRBD2. Trimming at V came to 7 bases and at J to 4 bases, leaving 14 bases not matched to a gene. The CDR3 is made up of 16 amino acids. CDR1 and CDR2 from the germline V gene are SQVTM and ANQGSEA. For the CDR3, the DNA is TGCAGCGCCGCACCCGAACTAGCGGGAGTCGGAGAGACCCAGTACTTC. The encoded protein is CSAAPELAGVGETQYF.

The rearrangement links TRBV4-2 to TRBJ2-1, with D possibly matching TRBD2 (7 bases). The J call may be incorrect, as the DNA end agrees better with TRBJ2-7. CDR3 length: 19 residues. CDR1 is LGHNA and CDR2 is YNFKEQ in the germline V gene. Here the CDR3 reads CASSQSRRGGQLRDNEQYF. As DNA, the CDR3 is TGTGCCAGCAGCCAAAGCCGAAGGGGGGGCCAGCTCAGGGACAATGAGCAGTACTTC.

V and J are TRBV7-9 and TRBJ2-1; the D gene is possibly TRBD2 (6 bases). V lost 5 bases to trimming and J lost 7 bases, with 18 bases between them. The V gene's germline CDR1 is SEHNR and CDR2 FQNEAQ (reference sequence). The CDR3 totals 15 residues. The CDR3 nucleotides read TGTGCCAGCAGCCTTGTCGCGGGGACGTCGAATGAGCAGTTCTTC. Amino acids: CASSLVAGTSNEQFF.

This clonotype was detected only a few times. The chain carries TRBV25-1 and TRBJ1-2; a possible D gene is TRBD1 (6 bases). The V end lost 7 bases, the J end lost 4 bases, and 13 bases lay between the germline ends. This CDR3 spans 13 amino acids. The germline V gene encodes CDR1 MGHDK and CDR2 SYGVNS. In DNA form, the CDR3 reads TGTGCCAGCACACAGGGCGGCCCCTATGGCTACACCTTC. Residues: CASTQGGPYGYTF.

This chain uses TRBV7-2 with TRBJ2-5; D not resolved. The DNA end lines up better with TRBJ2-7; the J call may be wrong. This CDR3 has 11 amino acids. Germline-derived CDR1 and CDR2 are SGHTA and FQGNSA. CDR3 coding DNA: TGTGCCAGCAACTCCGCCTGCGAGCAGTACTTC. Translation gives CASNSACEQYF.

V is TRBV4-1 and J is TRBJ2-3; the match to TRBD2 covers 7 bases. The J segment lost 6 bases and the V segment lost 4 bases, leaving 10 bases of the junction unmatched. The CDR3 contains 15 residues. In germline, CDR1 is MGHRA, CDR2 YSYEKL. The CDR3 is CASSPTSAFRDTQYF. As DNA, the CDR3 is TGCGCCAGCAGCCCCACTAGCGCATTCCGGGATACGCAGTATTTT.

This clonotype was detected only a few times. This chain joins TRBV9 and TRBJ2-7, with 10 positions matching TRBD2. The CDR3 is 16 residues long. The trim removed 0 bases at V and 4 bases at J, leaving 7 bases unmatched. Germline V gene data show CDR1 as SGDLS and CDR2 as YYNGEE. The CDR3 reads CASSVGLAGDVYEQYF. CDR3 nucleotide sequence: TGTGCCAGCAGCGTAGGTCTAGCGGGAGACGTATACGAGCAGTACTTC.

The chain uses TRBV15 and TRBJ2-5; the D is unclear. Germline V CDR1 and CDR2: LNHNV, YYDKDF (reference sequence). The CDR3 spans 11 residues. Trimming removed 8 bases at V and 11 bases at J, with 15 bases between. CDR3 sequence: CATQSYNEQYF. The CDR3 DNA reads TGTGCCACCCAGAGTTACAATGAGCAGTACTTC. The full variable domain, completed using reference TRBV15 and TRBJ2-5, is DAMVIQNPRYQVTQFGKPVTLSCSQTLNHNVMYWYQQKSSQAPKLLFHYYDKDFNNEADTPDNFQSRRPNTSFCFLDIRSPGLGDTAMYLCATQSYNEQYFGPGTRLLVL.

The V call is TRBV3-1, the J call TRBJ2-3; a weak D match, TRBD2 (6 bases). The V end was cut by 0 bases, the J end by 6 bases, with 13 bases between. Looked up from germline, CDR1 is LGHDT and CDR2 is YNNKEL (reference sequence). This CDR3 spans 15 amino acids. CDR3: CASSQDPGSPDTQYF. For the CDR3, the DNA is TGTGCCAGCAGCCAAGACCCCGGGAGCCCTGATACGCAGTATTTT.

The chain combines TRBV27 with TRBJ2-7; D assignment may be TRBD1 or TRBD2 (6 bases each). CDR3 length equals 14 residues. CDR1 is MNHEY, CDR2 SMNVEV, per germline (reference sequence). Trimming stripped 2 bases from V and 4 bases from J, with 12 bases between. As DNA, the CDR3 is TGTGCCAGCAGTTTACGGCAGGGGAGGTACGAGCAGTACTTC. Its translation: CASSLRQGRYEQYF.

The V and J genes are TRBV7-2 and TRBJ2-1, with 7 bases that match TRBD1. The CDR3 contains 14 residues. CDR1 and CDR2 from the germline V gene are SGHTA and FQGNSA. J lost 15 bases, V lost 2 bases, and 13 bases had no gene match. CDR3 sequence: CASSLPGTVPDLFF. CDR3 coding DNA: TGTGCCAGCAGCTTACCCGGGACAGTCCCTGATCTGTTCTTC.

The count of this clonotype is one. The V gene is TRBV4-1, the J gene TRBJ2-5; 9 bases align to TRBD2. The DNA end is a closer match to TRBJ2-7, so the J assignment may be wrong. This CDR3 region has 17 residues. Germline V gives CDR1 MGHRA, CDR2 YSYEKL. The CDR3 region has the DNA TGCGCCAGCAGCCAAGTTCTCTTTCAGCGGGAGGCCTACGAGCAGTACTTC. Its protein product is CASSQVLFQREAYEQYF.

This clonotype was seen only a few times. V and J are TRBV20-1 and TRBJ2-7; D is possibly TRBD2 (5 bases). The V end lost 5 bases, the J end lost 1 base, and 12 bases lay between the germline ends. Germline V gene lookup returns CDR1 DFQATT and CDR2 SNEGSKA (reference sequence). There are 13 residues in the CDR3. The chain's CDR3 is CSACTDFSYEQYF. The CDR3 DNA reads TGCAGTGCTTGTACGGACTTTTCCTACGAGCAGTACTTC.

This clonotype was observed a handful of times. The genes are TRBV6-1 and TRBJ1-6; no reliable D call. Germline CDR1 and CDR2: MNHNS and SASEGT. CDR3 length equals 14 residues. V was pared by 6 bases and J by 5 bases, with 11 bases between. CDR3 in DNA: TGTGCCAGCAGGATGTACGGAAATAATTCACCCCTCCACTTT. Residues: CASRMYGNNSPLHF.

This rearrangement joins TRBV20-1 to TRBJ2-1, with 7 bases matching TRBD2. This CDR3 has 12 amino acids. Germline V gives CDR1 DFQATT, CDR2 SNEGSKA (reference sequence). Trimming removed 3 bases from V and 6 bases from J; junction bases left unmatched: 2. CDR3: CSASGEGNEQFF. CDR3 sequence (DNA): TGCAGTGCTAGTGGGGAGGGCAATGAGCAGTTCTTC.